This T cell receptor (beta chain) was identified in a study of blood T cell repertoires in COVID-19. For the study at large: Samples taken during acute and convalescent COVID-19 were collected in the United States, Italy and Spain. T cells, B-cell-depleted T cells, or PBMCs supplied cDNA or gDNA.

Using immunoSEQ multiplex PCR, the repertoire was profiled, and TCRdb retains in-frame clones only, with some absent. The profile shows about 190,000 clones, 79% of them singletons. CDR1 and CDR2 from the germline V gene are SGHRS and YFSETQ. V trimming: 1 base; J trimming: 2 bases; junction bases outside the gene matches: 7. CDR3 length: 16 residues. The rearrangement joins TRBV5-1 to TRBJ2-7, with 9 bases aligning to TRBD1. The TCR originated in a man aged 55-75 years with active or convalescent COVID-19. The sample taken for sequencing was peripheral blood. The CDR3 region is CASSLMGQGTTYEQYF. For the CDR3, the DNA is TGCGCCAGCAGCTTGATGGGACAGGGTACCACCTACGAGCAGTACTTC.